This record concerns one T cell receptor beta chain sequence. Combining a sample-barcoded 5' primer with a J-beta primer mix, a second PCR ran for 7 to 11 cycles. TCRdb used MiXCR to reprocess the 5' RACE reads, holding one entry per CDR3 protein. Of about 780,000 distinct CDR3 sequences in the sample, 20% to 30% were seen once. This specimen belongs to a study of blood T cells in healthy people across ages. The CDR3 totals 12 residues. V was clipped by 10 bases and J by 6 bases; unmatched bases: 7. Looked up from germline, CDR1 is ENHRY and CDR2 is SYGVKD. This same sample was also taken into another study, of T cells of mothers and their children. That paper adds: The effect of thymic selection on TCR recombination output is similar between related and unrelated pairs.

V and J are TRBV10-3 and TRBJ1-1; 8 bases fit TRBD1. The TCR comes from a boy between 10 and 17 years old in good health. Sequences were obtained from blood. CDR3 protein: CASGTGVSEAFF. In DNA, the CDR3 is TGTGCCAGCGGGACAGGTGTCTCTGAAGCTTTCTTT.